Described below is a single TCR beta chain sequence and its context. Germline V lookup: CDR1 MNHNS, CDR2 SASEGT. Trimming shortened V by 4 bases and J by 3 bases, and 16 bases separated the two germline ends. The CDR3 has 16 residues. Libraries were prepared by immunoSEQ multiplex PCR; TCRdb keeps only in-frame clonotypes and omits some of them. The sample has roughly 50,000 clones, roughly 80% seen once; the top ten hold less than 5%. The data are from a study of T cells in tumors after PD-1 blockade. Study background: Patients had no prior checkpoint blockade, systemic immunosuppressants, or anti-cancer therapy within 4 weeks. Patients received pembrolizumab 200 mg every 3 weeks or cemiplimab 350 mg every 2 weeks. Some patients also took daily vismodegib 150 mg during anti-PD-1 treatment.

Genomic DNA template from tumor biopsies or peripheral blood, roughly 616 ng to 6,004 ng input. The clonotype was recovered from a human donor with basal cell carcinoma. This chain connects TRBV6-1 to TRBJ2-1, with D perhaps TRBD1 (8 bases). Here the sequenced sample was PBMCs, taken before anti-PD-1 treatment. The DNA of the CDR3 is TGTGCCAGCAGTGGAGACAGGGGAGGGAACTACAATGAGCAGTTCTTC. Translated: CASSGDRGGNYNEQFF.